This TCR beta chain was sequenced in a study of metastatic and nonmetastatic thyroid tumors. This CDR3 region has 15 residues. Looked up from germline, CDR1 is SGDLS and CDR2 is YYNGEE. V gave up 0 bases and J gave up 5 bases, with 12 bases separating them. General observations from the study: As reported, TCR beta diversity in blood and tumor was significantly higher in malignant thyroid tumors than in benign nodules.

No treatment of any kind had been given to any patient before thyroid surgery. TCRdb reprocessed the PCR reads using MiXCR. The data hold 25,000 to 35,000 clones, with 25% to 35% observed a single time. This clone was detected ten times or more. Its specificity is not known. This sequence was found in a female donor with papillary thyroid cancer or a benign thyroid nodule (not recorded which). Some clones in this sample may be carry-over from other donors' samples. The specimen was blood. The chain couples TRBV9 to TRBJ2-1; D possibly uses TRBD1 or TRBD2 (6 bases each). CDR3 region: CASSVEGGANNEQFF. CDR3 nucleotides: TGTGCCAGCAGCGTAGAGGGGGGAGCGAACAATGAGCAGTTCTTC.